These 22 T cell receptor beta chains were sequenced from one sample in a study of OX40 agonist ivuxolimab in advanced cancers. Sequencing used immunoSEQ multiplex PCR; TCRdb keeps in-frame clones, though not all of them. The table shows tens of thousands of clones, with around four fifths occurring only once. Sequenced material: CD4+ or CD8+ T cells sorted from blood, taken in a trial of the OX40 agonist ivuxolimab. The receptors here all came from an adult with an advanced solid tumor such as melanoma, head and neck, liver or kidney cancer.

CDR3 nucleotides: TGCGCCAGCAGCTTGGGGGGGGCCTCCTATGGCTACACCTTC. Translation: CASSLGGASYGYTF. The chain recombines TRBV5-1 with TRBJ1-2, with D possibly being TRBD1 (6 bases). Germline V gene lookup returns CDR1 SGHRS and CDR2 YFSETQ. This CDR3 region has 14 residues. Between the trimmed V and J ends, which lost 0 bases and 4 bases, there was a span of 10 bases.

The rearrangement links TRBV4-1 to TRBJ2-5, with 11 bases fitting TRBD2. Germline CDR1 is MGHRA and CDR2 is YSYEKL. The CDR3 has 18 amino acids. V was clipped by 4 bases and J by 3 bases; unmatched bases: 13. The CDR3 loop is CASSPKGGLAGGKETQYF. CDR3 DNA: TGCGCCAGCAGCCCAAAGGGCGGGCTAGCGGGGGGAAAAGAGACCCAGTACTTC.

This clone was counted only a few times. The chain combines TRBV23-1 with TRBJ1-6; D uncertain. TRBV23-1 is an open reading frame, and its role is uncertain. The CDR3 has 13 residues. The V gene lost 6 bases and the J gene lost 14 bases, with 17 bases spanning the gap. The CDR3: CASRFPGLGTLHF. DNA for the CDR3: TGCGCCAGCAGGTTTCCGGGTCTCGGGACCCTCCACTTT.

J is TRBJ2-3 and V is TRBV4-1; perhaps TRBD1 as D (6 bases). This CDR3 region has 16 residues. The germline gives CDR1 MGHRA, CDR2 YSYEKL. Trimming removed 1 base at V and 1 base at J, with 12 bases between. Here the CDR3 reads CASSQGVGAGTDTQYF. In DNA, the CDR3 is TGCGCCAGCAGCCAAGGTGTGGGGGCAGGCACAGATACGCAGTATTTT.

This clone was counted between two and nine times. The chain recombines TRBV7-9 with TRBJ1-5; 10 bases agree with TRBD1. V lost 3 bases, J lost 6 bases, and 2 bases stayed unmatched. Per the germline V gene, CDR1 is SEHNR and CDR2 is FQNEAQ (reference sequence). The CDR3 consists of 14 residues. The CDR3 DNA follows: TGTGCCAGCAGCTTGGGACAGGGGACTCAGCCCCAGCATTTT. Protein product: CASSLGQGTQPQHF.

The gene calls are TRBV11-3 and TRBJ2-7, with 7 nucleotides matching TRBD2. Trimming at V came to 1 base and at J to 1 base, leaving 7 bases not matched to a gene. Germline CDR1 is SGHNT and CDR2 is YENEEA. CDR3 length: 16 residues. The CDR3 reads CASSLGVGGPSYEQYF. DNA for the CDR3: TGTGCCAGCAGCTTAGGAGTGGGAGGGCCGTCCTACGAGCAGTACTTC.

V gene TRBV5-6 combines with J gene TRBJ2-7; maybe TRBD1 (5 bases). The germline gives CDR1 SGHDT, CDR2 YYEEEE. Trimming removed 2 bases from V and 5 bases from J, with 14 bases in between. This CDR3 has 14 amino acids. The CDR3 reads CASSFGAGIHEQYF. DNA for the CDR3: TGTGCCAGCAGCTTCGGTGCAGGGATCCACGAGCAGTACTTC. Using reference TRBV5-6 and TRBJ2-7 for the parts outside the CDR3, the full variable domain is DAGVTQSPTHLIKTRGQQVTLRCSPKSGHDTVSWYQQALGQGPQFIFQYYEEEERQRGNFPDRFSGHQFPNYSSELNVNALLLGDSALYLCASSFGAGIHEQYFGPGTRLTVT.

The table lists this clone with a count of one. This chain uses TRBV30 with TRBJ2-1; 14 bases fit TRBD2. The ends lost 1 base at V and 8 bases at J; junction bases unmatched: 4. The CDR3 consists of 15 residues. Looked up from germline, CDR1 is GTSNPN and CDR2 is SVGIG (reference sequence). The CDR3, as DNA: TGTGCCTGGAGTGCGACTAGCGGGGGGGCGGATGAGCAGTTCTTC. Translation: CAWSATSGGADEQFF. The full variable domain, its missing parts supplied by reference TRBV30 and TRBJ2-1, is SQTIHQWPATLVQPVGSPLSLECTVEGTSNPNLYWYRQAAGRGLQLLFYSVGIGQISSEVPQNLSASRPQDRQFILSSKKLLLSDSGFYLCAWSATSGGADEQFFGPGTRLTVL.

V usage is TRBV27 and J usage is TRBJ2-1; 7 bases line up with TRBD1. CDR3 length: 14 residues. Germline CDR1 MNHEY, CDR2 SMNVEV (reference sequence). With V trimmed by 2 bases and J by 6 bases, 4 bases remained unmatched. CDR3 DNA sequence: TGTGCCAGCAGTTTAGGCTGGACAGGCAATGAGCAGTTCTTC. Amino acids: CASSLGWTGNEQFF.

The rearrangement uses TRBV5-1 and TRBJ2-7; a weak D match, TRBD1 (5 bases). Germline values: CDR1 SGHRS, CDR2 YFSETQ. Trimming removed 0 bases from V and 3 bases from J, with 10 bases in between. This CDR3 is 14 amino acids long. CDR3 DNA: TGCGCCAGCAGCTTGGCCACAGGCTACTACGAGCAGTACTTC. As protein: CASSLATGYYEQYF. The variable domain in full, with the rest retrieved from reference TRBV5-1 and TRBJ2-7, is KAGVTQTPRYLIKTRGQQVTLSCSPISGHRSVSWYQQTPGQGLQFLFEYFSETQRNKGNFPGRFSGRQFSNSRSEMNVSTLELGDSALYLCASSLATGYYEQYFGPGTRLTVT.

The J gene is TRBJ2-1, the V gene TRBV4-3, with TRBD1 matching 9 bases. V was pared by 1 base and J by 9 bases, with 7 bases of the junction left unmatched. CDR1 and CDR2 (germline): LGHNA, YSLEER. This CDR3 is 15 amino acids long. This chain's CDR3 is CASSQASGTGFEQFF. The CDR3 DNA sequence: TGCGCCAGCAGCCAAGCCTCCGGGACAGGGTTTGAGCAGTTCTTC.

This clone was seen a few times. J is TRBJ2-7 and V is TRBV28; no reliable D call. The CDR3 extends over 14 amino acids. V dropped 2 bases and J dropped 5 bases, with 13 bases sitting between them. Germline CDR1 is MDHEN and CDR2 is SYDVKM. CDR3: CASSLAAGGDEQYF. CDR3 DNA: TGTGCCAGCAGTTTAGCGGCAGGCGGCGACGAGCAGTACTTC. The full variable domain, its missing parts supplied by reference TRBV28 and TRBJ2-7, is DVKVTQSSRYLVKRTGEKVFLECVQDMDHENMFWYRQDPGLGLRLIYFSYDVKMKEKGDIPEGYSVSREKKERFSLILESASTNQTSMYLCASSLAAGGDEQYFGPGTRLTVT.

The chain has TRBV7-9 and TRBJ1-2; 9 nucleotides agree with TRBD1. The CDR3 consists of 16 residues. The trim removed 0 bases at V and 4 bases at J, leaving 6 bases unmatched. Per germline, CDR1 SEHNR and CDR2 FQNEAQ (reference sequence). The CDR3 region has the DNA TGTGCCAGCAGCTTAGCGAGGACAGGGGACCTCTATGGCTACACCTTC. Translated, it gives CASSLARTGDLYGYTF.

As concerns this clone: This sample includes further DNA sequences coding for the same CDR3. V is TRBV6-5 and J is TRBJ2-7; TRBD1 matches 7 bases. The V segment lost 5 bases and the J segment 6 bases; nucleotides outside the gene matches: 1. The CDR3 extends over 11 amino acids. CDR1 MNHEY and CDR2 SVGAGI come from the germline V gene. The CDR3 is CASSPGGEQYF. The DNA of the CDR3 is TGTGCCAGCAGTCCAGGGGGCGAGCAGTACTTC.

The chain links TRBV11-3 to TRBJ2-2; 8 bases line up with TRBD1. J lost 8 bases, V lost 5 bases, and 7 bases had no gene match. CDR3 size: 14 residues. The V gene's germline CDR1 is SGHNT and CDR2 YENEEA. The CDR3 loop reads CASSLRTGQGELFF. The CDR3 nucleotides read TGTGCCAGCAGCCTTAGGACAGGGCAGGGGGAGCTGTTTTTT.

The CDR3 here is CASSLGRSTDTQYF. The CDR3 bases are TGTGCCAGCAGCTTAGGGAGATCCACAGATACGCAGTATTTT. V gene TRBV11-2 combines with J gene TRBJ2-3, with unresolved D. V lost 1 base and J lost 2, with 7 bases in between. Germline V gene lookup returns CDR1 SGHAT and CDR2 FQNNGV. This CDR3 comprises 14 residues.

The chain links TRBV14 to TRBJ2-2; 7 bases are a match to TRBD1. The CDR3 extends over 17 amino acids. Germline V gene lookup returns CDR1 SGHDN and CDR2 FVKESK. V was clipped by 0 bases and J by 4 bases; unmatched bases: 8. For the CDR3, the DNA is TGTGCCAGCAGCCAAGAAGGTTACAGGGGTATCACCGGGGAGCTGTTTTTT. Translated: CASSQEGYRGITGELFF.

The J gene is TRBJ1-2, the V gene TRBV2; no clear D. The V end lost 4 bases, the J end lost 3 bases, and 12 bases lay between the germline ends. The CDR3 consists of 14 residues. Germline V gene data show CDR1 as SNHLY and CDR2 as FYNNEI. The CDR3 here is CASSAEENYYGYTF. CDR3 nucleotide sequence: TGTGCCAGCAGTGCAGAAGAGAATTACTATGGCTACACCTTC.

The CDR3 region is CASSQEILSGNTIYF. CDR3 DNA sequence: TGCGCCAGCAGCCAAGAAATCCTCTCTGGAAACACCATATATTTT. The chain carries TRBV4-3 and TRBJ1-3; no firm D call. CDR3 length: 15 amino acids. V shed 0 bases and J shed 0 bases, with 6 bases lying between them. Germline V CDR1 and CDR2: LGHNA, YSLEER.

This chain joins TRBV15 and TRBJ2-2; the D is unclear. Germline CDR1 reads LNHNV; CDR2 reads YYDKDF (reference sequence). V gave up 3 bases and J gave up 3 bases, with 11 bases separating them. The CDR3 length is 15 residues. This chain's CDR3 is CATSRDNTYTGELFF. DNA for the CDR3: TGTGCCACCAGCAGGGATAACACCTACACCGGGGAGCTGTTTTTT.

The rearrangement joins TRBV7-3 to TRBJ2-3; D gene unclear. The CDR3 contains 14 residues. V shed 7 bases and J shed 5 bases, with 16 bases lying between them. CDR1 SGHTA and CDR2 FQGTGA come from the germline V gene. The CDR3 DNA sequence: TGTGCCAGCAACCACGGTCGTGGCCTAGATACGCAGTATTTT. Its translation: CASNHGRGLDTQYF.

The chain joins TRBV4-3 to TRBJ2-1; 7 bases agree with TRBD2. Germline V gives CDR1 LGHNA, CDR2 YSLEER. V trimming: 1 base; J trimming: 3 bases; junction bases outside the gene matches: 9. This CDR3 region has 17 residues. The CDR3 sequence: CASSQVNGGVYYNEQFF. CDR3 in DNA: TGCGCCAGCAGCCAAGTGAATGGGGGGGTTTACTACAATGAGCAGTTCTTC.